This passage covers 25 T cell receptor beta chains from one sample sequenced in a study of tumor and adjacent non-tumor tissue in lung cancer. This sample's RNA came from whole unsorted tissue. TCRbeta libraries were built with three rounds of nested PCR, modified from ARM-PCR. TCRdb analysed the multiplex PCR reads with MiXCR anew, one entry per CDR3 protein. The repertoire consists of fewer than 120,000 distinct CDR3 sequences, with about 87% occurring once and the leading ten covering approximately 22%. Specimen: lung tumor tissue. The receptor source for this set is a man between 65 and 85 years old with non-small cell lung cancer.

This clonotype was seen only once. Because the CDR3's place on the DNA is in doubt, the DNA is left out and the CDR3 is given as listed by TCRdb. The rearrangement uses TRBV12-3 or TRBV12-4 and TRBJ2-1; the table calls TRBD2, which could not be checked here. The CDR3 has 24 amino acids, counting both end residues. The CDR3 reads CASSFYICSARDPSGGAGWDEQFF.

J is TRBJ2-3 and V is TRBV5-1; 7 bases fit TRBD2. Germline assignment: CDR1 SGHRS and CDR2 YFSETQ. The CDR3 has 16 amino acids. Trimming took 4 bases from V and 2 from J; bases not matched to a gene: 10. In DNA form, the CDR3 reads TGCGCCAGCAGCATGTCCGGACTAGAGGACACAGATACGCAGTATTTT. This encodes CASSMSGLEDTDTQYF.

In the case of this clonotype: Possible read error: a much larger clone is one base away. The rearrangement links TRBV7-9 to TRBJ2-7; 7 bases agree with TRBD1. Per the germline V gene, CDR1 is SEHNR and CDR2 is FQNEAQ (reference sequence). The CDR3 is made up of 12 amino acids. Losses at the gene ends were 10 bases for V and 5 bases for J; bases not matched to a gene: 8. CDR3 in amino acids: CANRGQSDEQYF. DNA of the CDR3: TGTGCCAACAGGGGACAATCGGACGAGCAGTACTTC.

With regard to this clonotype: A read error is likely, as this CDR3 ends without the conserved phenylalanine or tryptophan. V usage is TRBV29-1 and J usage is TRBJ2-3; TRBD2 agrees at 11 bases. The CDR3 extends over 18 amino acids. Germline CDR1 reads SQVTM; CDR2 reads ANQGSEA. V was clipped by 3 bases and J by 0 bases; unmatched bases: 11. CDR3 bases: TGCAGCGTTGACGGAACTAGCGGGGGCCCTTCTAGCACAGATACGCAGTATCTT. This encodes CSVDGTSGGPSSTDTQYL.

This sequence joins TRBV6-5 and TRBJ1-1; 7 bases match TRBD1. The germline CDR1 and CDR2 sequences are MNHEY and SVGAGI. Unmatched junction bases numbered 9, after V lost 6 bases and J lost 2 bases. The CDR3 is 15 residues long. CDR3 in DNA: TGTGCCAGCAGCCTGCCGGACAGGCTTAACACTGAAGCTTTCTTT. It encodes CASSLPDRLNTEAFF.

On this clonotype itself: This may come from a read error, since a much larger clone is one base off. The chain has TRBV7-3 and TRBJ2-6; no reliable D call. The CDR3 has 14 amino acids. Germline CDR1 reads SGHTA; CDR2 reads FQGTGA. The V gene lost 4 bases and the J gene lost 13 bases, with 17 bases spanning the gap. CDR3 region: CASSSSETPAVLTF. Here the CDR3 DNA reads TGTGCCAGCAGCTCGTCCGAGACCCCCGCGGTCCTGACTTTC.

Turning to this clonotype: An end of the junction differs from the germline gene, which may be a read error. The chain carries TRBV29-1 and TRBJ2-5; D is possibly TRBD2 (5 bases). The germline V gene has CDR1 SQVTM and CDR2 ANQGSEA. The CDR3 is made up of 12 amino acids. Written as DNA, the CDR3 is TGCAGCATTGAAGTAGAGGGAAAGACCCAGTACTTC. Translating gives CSIEVEGKTQYF. Looking up the rest from reference TRBV29-1 and TRBJ2-5 gives the full variable domain: SAVISQKPSRDICQRGTSLTIQCQVDSQVTMMFWYRQQPGQSLTLIATANQGSEATYESGFVIDKFPISRPNLTFSTLTVSNMSPEDSSIYLCSIEVEGKTQYFGPGTRLLVL.

The chain uses TRBV11-2 and TRBJ2-1, with D perhaps matching TRBD1 (5 bases). Germline V gene data show CDR1 as SGHAT and CDR2 as FQNNGV. Trimming pared 1 base from V and 7 bases from J, leaving 14 bases between. CDR3 length: 15 residues. The CDR3 region is CASSLGGMGRNEQFF. As DNA, the CDR3 is TGTGCCAGCAGCTTAGGAGGAATGGGGCGTAATGAGCAGTTCTTC. The full variable domain, in which reference TRBV11-2 and TRBJ2-1 provide the parts outside the CDR3, is EAGVAQSPRYKIIEKRQSVAFWCNPISGHATLYWYQQILGQGPKLLIQFQNNGVVDDSQLPKDRFSAERLKGVDSTLKIQPAKLEDSAVYLCASSLGGMGRNEQFFGPGTRLTVL.

Concerning this clonotype itself: A read error may account for a junction end that differs from germline. V and J are TRBV11-2 and TRBJ2-3, with D unclear. Germline assignment: CDR1 SGHAT and CDR2 FQNNGV. The length of the CDR3 is 13 residues. CDR3 residues: CAGSLGGTDTQCF. Written as DNA, the CDR3 is TGTGCCGGCAGCTTAGGCGGCACAGATACGCAGTGTTTT.

As regards this clonotype: The conserved final phenylalanine or tryptophan is absent from the CDR3, which likely points to a read error. CDR3 loop: CASTARLTGELFS. The CDR3 DNA is TGTGCCAGCACTGCTAGACTCACCGGGGAGCTGTTTTCT. J is TRBJ2-2 and V is TRBV6-2 or TRBV6-3; D gene uncertain. Germline CDR1 MNHEY, CDR2 SVGEGT. The CDR3 is 13 residues long. Trimming removed 7 bases at V and 4 bases at J, with 10 bases between.

Note on this clonotype: A read error is likely, as this CDR3 ends without the conserved phenylalanine or tryptophan. Because the CDR3's place on the DNA is in doubt, the DNA is left out and the CDR3 is given as listed by TCRdb. This chain joins TRBV25-1 and TRBJ2-7; the table's D call, TRBD1, was not checked against the DNA. Germline-derived CDR1 and CDR2 are MGHDK and SYGVNS. The CDR3 sequence runs 15 residues, both termini included. The CDR3 spells CASSESPRQGRSVSH.

This clonotype was seen more than once but under ten times. The junction departs from the called germline gene at one end, perhaps through a read error. The genes are TRBV29-1 and TRBJ2-1; 9 positions match TRBD2. Per germline, CDR1 SQVTM and CDR2 ANQGSEA. The CDR3 spans 14 residues. CDR3 region: CRVDVAGVYNEQFF. Written as DNA, the CDR3 is TGCAGGGTTGACGTAGCGGGAGTGTACAATGAGCAATTCTTC.

A remark on this clonotype: The conserved phenylalanine or tryptophan normally closing the CDR3 is absent here, so this likely arose from a read error. The DNA is omitted, as the CDR3 cannot be located on it reliably, and the CDR3 follows TCRdb's listing. CDR3 sequence: CDSSQGVETYAETQYL. The chain employs TRBV4-2 and TRBJ2-5. The CDR3 is 16 amino acids long, termini counted. Germline loops: CDR1 LGHNA, CDR2 YNFKEQ.

This chain links TRBV11-2 with TRBJ1-1; D gene unclear. Germline V lookup: CDR1 SGHAT, CDR2 FQNNGV. The length of the CDR3 is 15 residues. Trimming shortened V by 3 bases and J by 5 bases, and 16 bases separated the two germline ends. CDR3 DNA: TGTGCCAGCAGCTTCTCCAATTCAAGGTATACTGAAGCTTTCTTT. This translates into CASSFSNSRYTEAFF. The complete variable domain, with remaining parts taken from reference TRBV11-2 and TRBJ1-1, reads EAGVAQSPRYKIIEKRQSVAFWCNPISGHATLYWYQQILGQGPKLLIQFQNNGVVDDSQLPKDRFSAERLKGVDSTLKIQPAKLEDSAVYLCASSFSNSRYTEAFFGQGTRLTVV.

In the case of this clonotype: The junction departs from germline at one end; a sequencing error may be responsible. This chain joins TRBV13 and TRBJ2-7; D not certain. Germline V gene lookup returns CDR1 PRHDT and CDR2 FYEKMQ (reference sequence). The CDR3 consists of 14 residues. CDR3 nucleotide sequence: TGTGCCAGCAGCCCCGCGAGGTTGGGCTACGATCAGTACTTC. Protein sequence: CASSPARLGYDQYF.

As for this clonotype: Compared with germline, one end of the junction differs, possibly owing to a read error. The chain carries TRBV24-1 and TRBJ1-4; D unclear. The CDR3 is 17 residues long. The germline V gene has CDR1 KGHDR and CDR2 SFDVKD. The CDR3 DNA reads TGTGCCATCAGTGAGCCGCAGGCATATGCAACTAATGAAAAACTGTTTTTT. Translating it yields CAISEPQAYATNEKLFF.

In this sample, this clonotype turned up once. It may be a read error: a sequence one base away is much more abundant. The chain links TRBV6-4 to TRBJ2-3; 8 nucleotides match TRBD2. The CDR3 consists of 17 residues. The germline CDR1 and CDR2 sequences are MRHNA and SNTAGT. Germline trimming cut 0 bases from V and 4 bases from J; bases unmatched to any gene: 9. CDR3 protein: CASSDSMVSGVADTQYF. As DNA, the CDR3 is TGTGCCAGCAGTGACTCGATGGTTAGCGGGGTTGCAGATACGCAGTATTTT.

As concerns this clonotype: A junction end diverges from the germline sequence, so it may reflect a read error. The V call is TRBV5-1, the J call TRBJ1-2, with D unresolved. Per the germline V gene, CDR1 is SGHRS and CDR2 is YFSETQ. The CDR3 totals 13 residues. The CDR3 loop is CASSLEQYYGFTF. The DNA of the CDR3 is TGCGCCAGCAGCTTGGAACAATACTATGGCTTCACCTTC.

About this clonotype itself: The junction differs from germline at one of its ends, possibly a read error. The genes are TRBV14 and TRBJ2-7; a possible D gene is TRBD2 (6 bases). The CDR3 is made up of 16 amino acids. Germline CDR1 is SGHDN and CDR2 is FVKESK. CDR3 protein: CASSQRDGGISYEQYF. CDR3 DNA: TGTGCCAGCAGCCAACGTGACGGGGGAATCTCCTATGAGCAGTACTTC.

The V gene is TRBV5-1, the J gene TRBJ2-6; the D is unclear. Trimming took 1 base from V and 8 from J, leaving 13 bases between them. Germline CDR1 and CDR2: SGHRS and YFSETQ. There are 15 residues in the CDR3. The CDR3 loop reads CASSLNGYGSNVLTF. In DNA form, the CDR3 reads TGCGCCAGCAGCTTGAACGGGTACGGGTCCAACGTCCTGACTTTC.

Many counts were recorded for this clonotype. V and J are TRBV12-3 or TRBV12-4 and TRBJ2-7; D uncertain. The CDR3 runs 13 residues. V lost 7 bases and J 2 bases, leaving 12 bases between the germline ends. The CDR3 region has the DNA TGTGCCAGCACTATGATTCCTGCCTACGAGCAGTACTTC. This translates into CASTMIPAYEQYF.

This chain links TRBV29-1 with TRBJ1-1; D uncertain. The CDR3 sequence is 12 residues long. Germline V lookup: CDR1 SQVTM, CDR2 ANQGSEA. The CDR3 DNA is TGCGGCATTGTGGCGGAGAGGCCTGGAGCTTTCTTT. Translation gives CGIVAERPGAFF.

Of note for this clonotype: The conserved closing phenylalanine or tryptophan is absent in this CDR3, likely reflecting a read error. V is TRBV5-4 and J is TRBJ1-6; 11 positions agree with TRBD1. Germline V gene lookup returns CDR1 SGHNT and CDR2 YYREEE (reference sequence). The CDR3 spans 17 residues. The V and J ends lost 4 bases and 6 bases, in that order; junction bases with no gene match: 9. CDR3 nucleotide sequence: TGTGCCAGCAGCACTGGGACAGGGGGGGGGATTAATTCACCCCTCCACATT. Protein sequence: CASSTGTGGGINSPLHI.

The chain combines TRBV29-1 with TRBJ2-4; D is perhaps TRBD1 (5 bases). CDR1 and CDR2 (germline): SQVTM, ANQGSEA. V lost 2 bases, J lost 8 bases, and 13 bases lay in between. This CDR3 region has 13 residues. Here the CDR3 reads CSVELRGLDIQYF. The CDR3 nucleotides read TGCAGCGTTGAACTTAGGGGTTTAGACATTCAGTACTTC.

This clonotype is a singleton in its sample. Because the CDR3 is missing its conserved closing phenylalanine or tryptophan, this is likely a read error. This sequence joins TRBV6-1 and TRBJ1-2, with 10 bases identical to TRBD1. Germline assignment: CDR1 MNHNS and CDR2 SASEGT. This CDR3 is built from 16 residues. With V trimmed by 6 bases and J by 11 bases, 18 bases remained unmatched. The CDR3 DNA reads TGTGCCAGCAGCCTTGTAACCGGGACAGGGGACAAAGGTTACACCATC. It encodes CASSLVTGTGDKGYTI.